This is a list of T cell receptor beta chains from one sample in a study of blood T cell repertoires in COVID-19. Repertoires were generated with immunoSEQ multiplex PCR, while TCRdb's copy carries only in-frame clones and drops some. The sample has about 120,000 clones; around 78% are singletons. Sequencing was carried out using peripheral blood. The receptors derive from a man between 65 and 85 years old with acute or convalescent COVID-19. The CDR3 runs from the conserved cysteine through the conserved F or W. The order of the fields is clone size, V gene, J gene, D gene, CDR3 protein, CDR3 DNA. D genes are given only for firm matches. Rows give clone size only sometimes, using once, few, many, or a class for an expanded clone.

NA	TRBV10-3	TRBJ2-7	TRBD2	CAISAPTAGGSYEQYF	TGTGCCATCAGTGCCCCCACGGCGGGGGGTTCCTACGAGCAGTACTTC
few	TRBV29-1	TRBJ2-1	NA	CSVEDLVYNEQFF	TGCAGCGTTGAAGATCTAGTTTACAATGAGCAGTTCTTC
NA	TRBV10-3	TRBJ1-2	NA	CASYDPGANYGYTF	TGTGCCTCCTATGATCCGGGGGCTAACTATGGCTACACCTTC
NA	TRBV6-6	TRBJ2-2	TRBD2	CATQDGRGSTGELFF	TGTGCCACTCAGGACGGGCGGGGGAGCACCGGGGAGCTGTTTTTT
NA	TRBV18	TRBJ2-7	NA	CASSPRTDSYEQYF	TGTGCCAGCTCACCAAGGACAGACTCCTACGAGCAGTACTTC
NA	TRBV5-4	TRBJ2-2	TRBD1	CASSQWTGVNTGELFF	TGTGCCAGCAGCCAGTGGACAGGGGTGAACACCGGGGAGCTGTTTTTT
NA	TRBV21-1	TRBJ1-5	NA	CASSKSESGQGADSNQPQHF	TGTGCCAGCAGCAAAAGTGAGTCGGGACAGGGGGCCGATAGCAATCAGCCCCAGCATTTT
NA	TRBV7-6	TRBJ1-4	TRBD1	CASSPHHPGQGRTNEKLFF	TGTGCCAGCAGCCCTCATCATCCGGGACAGGGGAGGACTAATGAAAAACTGTTTTTT
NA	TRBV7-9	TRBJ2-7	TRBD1	CASSSDRVTPFEQYF	TGTGCCAGCAGCTCAGACAGGGTTACCCCTTTCGAGCAGTACTTC
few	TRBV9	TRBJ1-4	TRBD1	CASSRGDRGSTNEKLFF	TGTGCCAGCAGCCGCGGAGACAGGGGTTCCACTAATGAAAAACTGTTTTTT
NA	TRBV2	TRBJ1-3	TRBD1	CASRDRGGGNTIYF	TGTGCCAGCAGGGACAGGGGGGGAGGAAACACCATATATTTT
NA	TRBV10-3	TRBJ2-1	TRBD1	CAISEGTGDQFF	TGTGCCATCAGTGAAGGGACAGGGGATCAATTCTTC
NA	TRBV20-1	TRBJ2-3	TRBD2	CSASFRGTSENTQYF	TGCAGTGCTAGTTTTCGTGGGACTAGCGAAAATACGCAGTATTTT
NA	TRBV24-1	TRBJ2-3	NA	CATSDPLTADTQYF	TGTGCCACCAGTGATCCTCTGACTGCAGATACGCAGTATTTT
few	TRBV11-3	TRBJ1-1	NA	CASSSPREPEAFF	TGTGCCAGCAGTTCACCCAGGGAACCTGAAGCTTTCTTT
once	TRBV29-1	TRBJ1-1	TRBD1	CSVEVTGGAFF	TGCAGCGTTGAAGTAACAGGGGGAGCTTTCTTT
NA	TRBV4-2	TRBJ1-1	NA	CASSQVAGANSEAFF	TGTGCCAGCAGCCAAGTGGCAGGGGCGAACTCTGAAGCTTTCTTT
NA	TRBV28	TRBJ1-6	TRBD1	CASSSQTGVNSPLHF	TGTGCCAGCAGTTCCCAGACAGGGGTTAATTCACCCCTCCACTTT
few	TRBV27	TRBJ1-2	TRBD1	CASRKWDRDNYGYTF	TGTGCCAGCAGAAAATGGGACAGGGATAACTATGGCTACACCTTC
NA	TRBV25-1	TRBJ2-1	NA	CASSETIRGTYNEQFF	TGTGCCAGCAGTGAAACGATAAGGGGGACCTACAATGAGCAGTTCTTC
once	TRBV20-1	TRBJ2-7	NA	CSASQPGHRASYEQYF	TGCAGTGCTAGTCAACCGGGACACCGAGCCTCCTACGAGCAGTACTTC
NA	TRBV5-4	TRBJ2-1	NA	CASSLPGSGTYNEQFF	TGTGCCAGCAGCTTACCAGGGTCTGGCACCTACAATGAGCAGTTCTTC
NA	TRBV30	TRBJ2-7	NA	CAWDRGWTEYYEQYF	TGTGCCTGGGATCGTGGTTGGACAGAATACTACGAGCAGTACTTC
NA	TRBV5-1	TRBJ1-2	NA	CASSLVGAEGYTF	TGCGCCAGCAGCTTGGTTGGGGCAGAGGGCTACACCTTC